This T cell receptor delta chain comes out of a study of gamma-delta chains in newborns, infants, children. Across the study: Polyclonal expansion of innate γδ T cells after birth follows microbial exposure.

TCRdb reanalysed the reads via CATT. The profile shows about 5,000 delta-chain clones, approximately 3.3% of them singletons. Germline CDR1 is GEAIGNYY and CDR2 is EKD. This CDR3 spans 23 amino acids. V dropped 0 bases and J dropped 4; count of bases not matched to a gene: 17. What was sequenced was blood. The chain employs TRDV2 and TRDJ3; 13 nucleotides agree with TRDD3. This clonotype originated in a child who was a newborn, infant or young child, either healthy, febrile or measles-vaccinated (not recorded which). CDR3 sequence: CACDTVHTPTTGGYAWDTRQMFF. The DNA for the CDR3 is TGTGCCTGTGACACCGTTCATACACCTACTACTGGGGGATACGCTTGGGACACCCGACAGATGTTTTTC.